The sample holds many counts of the clone carrying this TCR beta chain. The data originate from a study of regulatory T cells in long-lasting Graves disease. Documented time point: newly diagnosed GD, antithyroid drugs for less than 3 months. RNA from PBMCs was the source of the TCR library. Investigators prepared the TCR beta libraries by applying iRepertoire HTBI primers and Arm-PCR of CDR3 regions. MiXCR was run by TCRdb on the multiplex PCR reads, yielding one entry per CDR3 protein. The sample lists 410,000 or so distinct CDR3 sequences, under 15% occurring once. Trimming stripped 5 bases from V and 4 bases from J, with 11 bases between. Germline V lookup: CDR1 MGHDK, CDR2 SYGVNS. The length of the CDR3 is 13 residues. This same sample was also part of a study on T cells in Graves' hyperthyroidism and ophthalmopathy. That work contributes: Ophthalmopathy, which appeared later, was predicted by the model a median approximately 6 months before onset.

The rearrangement joins TRBV25-1 to TRBJ1-2; possible D gene TRBD1, 5 bases. Material: peripheral blood mononuclear cells (PBMCs), obtained at new diagnosis, from a patient treated with antithyroid drugs. The clonotype comes from a woman in her twenties or thirties with Graves disease. The CDR3, as DNA: TGTGCCAGCAGTCTGGGGACTACCTATGGCTACACCTTC. It translates to CASSLGTTYGYTF.